By sample share, the clone carrying this TCR beta chain is medium-sized. Antigen unknown. This specimen belongs to a study of spatial heterogeneity in lung cancer. Notes on the study in general: Expanded alpha and beta TCR counts within tumors tracked tumor mutation counts.

The time point is: sample taken at primary tumor resection. TCRdb processed the 5' RACE reads anew with MiXCR; each CDR3 protein has one entry. Of some 1,700 distinct CDR3 sequences detected, around 5.2% appear once; the ten largest clones hold 7.5% to 10%. The length of the CDR3 is 12 residues. Looked up from germline, CDR1 is MNHEY and CDR2 is SMNVEV (reference sequence). Trimming removed 5 bases from V and 8 bases from J, with 9 bases in between. The sequencing used lung tumor tissue, collected at surgery. This clonotype was obtained from a male donor with early-stage non-small cell lung cancer. The rearrangement joins TRBV27 to TRBJ1-4; D not certain. In DNA form, the CDR3 reads TGTGCCAGCAGTACCCGCGGGGAAAAACTGTTTTTT. Protein sequence: CASSTRGEKLFF. The full variable domain, its missing parts supplied by reference TRBV27 and TRBJ1-4, is EAQVTQNPRYLITVTGKKLTVTCSQNMNHEYMSWYRQDPGLGLRQIYYSMNVEVTDKGDVPEGYKVSRKEKRNFPLILESPSPNQTSLYFCASSTRGEKLFFGSGTQLSVL.